These 5 T cell receptor beta chains were sequenced from one sample in a study of cytomegalovirus exposure and HLA in healthy donors. 13 Jbeta primers and 60 Vbeta primers were used for the PCR. TCRdb's copy holds only in-frame clones and misses some; the assay was immunoSEQ multiplex PCR. Of about 77,000 clones listed, roughly 74% are singletons. The sequenced sample was PBMCs. Receptors were obtained from a man in his forties in good health and CMV-seronegative.

The chain uses TRBV11-2 and TRBJ2-2, with TRBD1 as a possible D gene (6 bases). CDR1 is SGHAT, CDR2 FQNNGV, per germline. V gave up 5 bases and J gave up 5 bases, with 9 bases separating them. The CDR3 is made up of 13 amino acids. CDR3 sequence: CASSRTGTGELFF. CDR3 DNA: TGTGCCAGCAGCCGAACAGGGACCGGGGAGCTGTTTTTT.

The V call is TRBV27, the J call TRBJ2-7, with D perhaps TRBD1 (5 bases). V was pared by 6 bases and J by 0 bases, with 15 bases between. The CDR3 contains 15 residues. Germline CDR1 and CDR2: MNHEY and SMNVEV (reference sequence). In DNA form, the CDR3 reads TGTGCCAGCAGATCTGATCCCAGGGCCTCCTACGAGCAGTACTTC. Protein sequence: CASRSDPRASYEQYF.

The gene calls are TRBV28 and TRBJ2-7; the match to TRBD1 covers 7 bases. With 4 bases clipped from V and 0 bases from J, the junction kept 12 bases outside the gene matches. This CDR3 spans 17 amino acids. CDR1 MDHEN and CDR2 SYDVKM come from the germline V gene. In nucleotides, the CDR3 is TGTGCCAGCAGTTCCAACCTCCTTGGGACAGTCTCCTACGAGCAGTACTTC. Translating gives CASSSNLLGTVSYEQYF.

This clone has more than one count but fewer than ten. The chain joins TRBV10-3 to TRBJ1-3, with a tentative D call TRBD1 (5 bases). V lost 3 bases to trimming and J lost 7 bases, with 7 bases between them. Germline loops: CDR1 ENHRY, CDR2 SYGVKD. This CDR3 comprises 12 residues. The DNA of the CDR3 is TGTGCCATCAGTGATGGGGGGAACACCATATATTTT. Encoded protein: CAISDGGNTIYF.

This clone was seen many times. V usage is TRBV19 and J usage is TRBJ1-1, with TRBD1 matching over 7 bases. The CDR3 is 12 amino acids. Germline V gene sequence: CDR1 LNHDA, CDR2 SQIVND (reference sequence). V lost 10 bases, J lost 5 bases, and 7 bases stayed unmatched. CDR3 sequence reads: CATNRGKTEAFF. The CDR3 DNA follows: TGTGCCACCAACAGGGGTAAGACTGAAGCTTTCTTT. The full variable domain, in which reference TRBV19 and TRBJ1-1 provide the parts outside the CDR3, is DGGITQSPKYLFRKEGQNVTLSCEQNLNHDAMYWYRQDPGQGLRLIYYSQIVNDFQKGDIAEGYSVSREKKESFPLTVTSAQKNPTAFYLCATNRGKTEAFFGQGTRLTVV.